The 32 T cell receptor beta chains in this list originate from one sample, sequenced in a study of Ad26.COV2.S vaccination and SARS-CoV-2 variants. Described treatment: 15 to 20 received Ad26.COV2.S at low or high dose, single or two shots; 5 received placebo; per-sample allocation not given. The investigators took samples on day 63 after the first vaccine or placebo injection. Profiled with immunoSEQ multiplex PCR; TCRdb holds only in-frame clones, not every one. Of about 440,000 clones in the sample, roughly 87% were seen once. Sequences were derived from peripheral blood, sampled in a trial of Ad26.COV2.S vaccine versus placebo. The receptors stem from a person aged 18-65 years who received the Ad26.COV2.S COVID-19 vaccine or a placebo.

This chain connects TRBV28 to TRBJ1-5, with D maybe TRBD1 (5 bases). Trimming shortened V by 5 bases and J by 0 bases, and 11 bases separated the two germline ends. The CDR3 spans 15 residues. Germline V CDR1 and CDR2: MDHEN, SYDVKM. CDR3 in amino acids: CASSMRQTSNQPQHF. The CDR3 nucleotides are TGTGCCAGCAGTATGAGACAGACTAGCAATCAGCCCCAGCATTTT. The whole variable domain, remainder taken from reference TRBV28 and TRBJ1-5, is DVKVTQSSRYLVKRTGEKVFLECVQDMDHENMFWYRQDPGLGLRLIYFSYDVKMKEKGDIPEGYSVSREKKERFSLILESASTNQTSMYLCASSMRQTSNQPQHFGDGTRLSIL.

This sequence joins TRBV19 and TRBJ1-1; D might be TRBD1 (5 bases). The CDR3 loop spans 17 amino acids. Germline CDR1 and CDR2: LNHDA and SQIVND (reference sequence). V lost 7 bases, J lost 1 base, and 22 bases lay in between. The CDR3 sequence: CASTLSGTLTWNTEAFF. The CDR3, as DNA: TGTGCCAGTACCCTCTCCGGGACTTTGACCTGGAACACTGAAGCTTTCTTT.

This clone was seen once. CDR3 sequence: CASSSPPSGSYNEQFF. CDR3 DNA sequence: TGTGCCAGCAGCTCCCCCCCTAGCGGGAGCTACAATGAGCAGTTCTTC. This chain uses TRBV7-9 with TRBJ2-1; TRBD2 matches at 10 bases. The CDR3 totals 16 residues. The J segment lost 3 bases and the V segment lost 4 bases, leaving 6 bases of the junction unmatched. Germline CDR1 is SEHNR and CDR2 is FQNEAQ (reference sequence). Filled out from reference TRBV7-9 and TRBJ2-1, the complete variable domain reads DTGVSQNPRHKITKRGQNVTFRCDPISEHNRLYWYRQTLGQGPEFLTYFQNEAQLEKSRLLSDRFSAERPKGSFSTLEIQRTEQGDSAMYLCASSSPPSGSYNEQFFGPGTRLTVL.

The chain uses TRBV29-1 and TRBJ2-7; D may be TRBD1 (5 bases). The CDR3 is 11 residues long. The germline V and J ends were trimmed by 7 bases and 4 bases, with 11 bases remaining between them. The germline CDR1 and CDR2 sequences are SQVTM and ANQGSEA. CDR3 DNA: TGCAGCGCCTCACAGGTATACGAGCAGTACTTC. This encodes CSASQVYEQYF.

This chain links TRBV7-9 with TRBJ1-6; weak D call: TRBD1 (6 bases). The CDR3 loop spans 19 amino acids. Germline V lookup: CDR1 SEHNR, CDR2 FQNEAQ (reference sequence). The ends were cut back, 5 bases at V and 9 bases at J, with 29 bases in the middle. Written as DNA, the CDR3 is TGTGCCAGCAGCACCCGGGACACGACTTCACCCAAACCGGGTTCACCCCTCCACTTT. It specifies CASSTRDTTSPKPGSPLHF.

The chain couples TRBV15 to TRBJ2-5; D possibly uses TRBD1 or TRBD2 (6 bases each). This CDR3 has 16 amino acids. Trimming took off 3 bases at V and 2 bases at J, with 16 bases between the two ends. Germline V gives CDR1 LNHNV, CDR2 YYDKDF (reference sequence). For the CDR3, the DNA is TGTGCCACCAGCAGGGCTCAGGGGACTTTACAAGAGACCCAGTACTTC. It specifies CATSRAQGTLQETQYF.

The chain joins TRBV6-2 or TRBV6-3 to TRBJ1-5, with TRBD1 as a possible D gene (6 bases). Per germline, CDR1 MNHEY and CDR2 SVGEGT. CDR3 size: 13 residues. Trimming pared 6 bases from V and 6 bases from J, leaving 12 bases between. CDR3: CASSPDRFQPQHF. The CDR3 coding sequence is TGTGCCAGCAGCCCGGACAGATTTCAGCCCCAGCATTTT.

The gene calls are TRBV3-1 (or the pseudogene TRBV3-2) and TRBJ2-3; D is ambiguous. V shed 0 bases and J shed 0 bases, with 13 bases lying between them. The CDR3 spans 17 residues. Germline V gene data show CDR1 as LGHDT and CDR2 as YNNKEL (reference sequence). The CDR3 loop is CASSQDFWATSTDTQYF. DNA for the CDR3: TGTGCCAGCAGCCAAGATTTTTGGGCAACTAGCACAGATACGCAGTATTTT.

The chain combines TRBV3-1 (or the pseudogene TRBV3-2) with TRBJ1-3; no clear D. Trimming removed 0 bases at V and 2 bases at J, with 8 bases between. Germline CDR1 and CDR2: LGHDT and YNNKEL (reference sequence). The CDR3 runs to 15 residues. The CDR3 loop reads CASSQDLQPGNTIYF. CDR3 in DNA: TGTGCCAGCAGCCAAGATCTTCAGCCTGGAAACACCATATATTTT.

CDR3 sequence reads: CATSRGPDQPQHF. CDR3 sequence (DNA): TGTGCCACGTCGAGGGGGCCCGATCAGCCCCAGCATTTT. The chain links TRBV10-3 to TRBJ1-5; 7 positions agree with TRBD1. J gave up 5 bases and V 10 bases, and 8 bases lay outside the gene matches. The germline gives CDR1 ENHRY, CDR2 SYGVKD. The CDR3 length is 13 residues.

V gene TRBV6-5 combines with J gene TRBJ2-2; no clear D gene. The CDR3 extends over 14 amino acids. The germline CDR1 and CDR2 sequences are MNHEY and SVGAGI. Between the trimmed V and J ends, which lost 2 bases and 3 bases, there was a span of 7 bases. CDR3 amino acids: CASSYGSYTGELFF. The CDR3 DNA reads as TGTGCCAGCAGTTACGGCTCTTACACCGGGGAGCTGTTTTTT.

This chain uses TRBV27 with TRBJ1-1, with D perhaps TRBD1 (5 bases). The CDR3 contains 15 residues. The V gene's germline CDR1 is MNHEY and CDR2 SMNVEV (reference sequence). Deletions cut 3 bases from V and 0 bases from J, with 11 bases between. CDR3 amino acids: CASSLAGTLNTEAFF. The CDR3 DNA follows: TGTGCCAGCAGTTTGGCCGGGACGTTGAACACTGAAGCTTTCTTT.

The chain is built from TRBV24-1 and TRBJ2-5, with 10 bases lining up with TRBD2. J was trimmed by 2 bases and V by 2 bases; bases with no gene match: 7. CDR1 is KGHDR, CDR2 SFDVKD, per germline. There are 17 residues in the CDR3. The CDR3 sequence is CATSDSTPTSGQETQYF. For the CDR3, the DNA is TGTGCCACCAGTGATTCAACACCGACTAGCGGGCAAGAGACCCAGTACTTC.

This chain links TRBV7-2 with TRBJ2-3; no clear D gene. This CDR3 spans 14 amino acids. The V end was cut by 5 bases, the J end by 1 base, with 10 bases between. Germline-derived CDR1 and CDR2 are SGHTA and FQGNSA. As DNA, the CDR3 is TGTGCCAGCAGCCCTCGTCTAGGCACAGATACGCAGTATTTT. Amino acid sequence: CASSPRLGTDTQYF.

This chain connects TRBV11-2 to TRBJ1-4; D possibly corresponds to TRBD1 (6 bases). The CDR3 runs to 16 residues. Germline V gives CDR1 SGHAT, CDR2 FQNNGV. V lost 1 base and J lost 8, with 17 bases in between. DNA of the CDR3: TGTGCCAGCAGCTTAGCGTGGCAGGGGATGGGGGAAAAACTGTTTTTT. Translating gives CASSLAWQGMGEKLFF.

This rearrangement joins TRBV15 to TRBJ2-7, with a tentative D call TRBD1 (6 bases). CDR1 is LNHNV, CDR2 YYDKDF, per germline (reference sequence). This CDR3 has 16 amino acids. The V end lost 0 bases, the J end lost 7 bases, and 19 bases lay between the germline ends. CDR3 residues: CATSRDKGVTYDEQYF. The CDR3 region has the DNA TGTGCCACCAGCAGAGATAAGGGGGTTACCTACGATGAGCAGTACTTC.

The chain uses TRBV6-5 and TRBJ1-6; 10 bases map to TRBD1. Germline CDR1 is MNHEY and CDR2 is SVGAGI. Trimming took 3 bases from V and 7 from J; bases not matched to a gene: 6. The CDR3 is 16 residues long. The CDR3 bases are TGTGCCAGCAGTTATGGGGCGGACAGGGGGAATTCACCCCTCCACTTT. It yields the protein CASSYGADRGNSPLHF.

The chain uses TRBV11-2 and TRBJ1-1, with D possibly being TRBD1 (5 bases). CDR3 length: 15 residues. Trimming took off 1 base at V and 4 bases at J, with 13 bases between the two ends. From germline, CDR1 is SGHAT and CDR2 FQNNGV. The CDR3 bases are TGTGCCAGCAGCTTAGGAGGGACGATAGCCACTGAAGCTTTCTTT. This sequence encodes CASSLGGTIATEAFF.

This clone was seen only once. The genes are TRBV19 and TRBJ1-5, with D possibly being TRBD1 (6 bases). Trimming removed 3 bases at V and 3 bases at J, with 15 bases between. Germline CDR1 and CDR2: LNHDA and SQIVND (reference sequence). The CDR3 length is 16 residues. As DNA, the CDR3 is TGTGCCAGTAGTATGCTGAGGGGGAGTAACAATCAGCCCCAGCATTTT. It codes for CASSMLRGSNNQPQHF.

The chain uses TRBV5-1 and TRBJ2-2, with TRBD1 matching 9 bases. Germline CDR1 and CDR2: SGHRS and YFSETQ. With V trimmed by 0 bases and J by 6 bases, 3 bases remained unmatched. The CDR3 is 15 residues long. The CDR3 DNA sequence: TGCGCCAGCAGCTTGGGGGACAGGGTAGCCGGGGAGCTGTTTTTT. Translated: CASSLGDRVAGELFF.

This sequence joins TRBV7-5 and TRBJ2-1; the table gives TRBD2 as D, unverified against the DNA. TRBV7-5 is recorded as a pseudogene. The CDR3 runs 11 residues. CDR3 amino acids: CARSRTSEQFF. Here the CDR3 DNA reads TGTGCCAGAAGCAGGACTAGCGAGCAGTTCTTC.

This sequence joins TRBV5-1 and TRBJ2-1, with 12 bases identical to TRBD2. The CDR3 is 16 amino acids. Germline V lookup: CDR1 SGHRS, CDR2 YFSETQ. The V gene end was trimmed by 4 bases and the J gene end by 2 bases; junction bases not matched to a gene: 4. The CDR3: CASSPWTSGAYNEQFF. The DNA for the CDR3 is TGCGCCAGCAGCCCCTGGACTAGCGGGGCCTACAATGAGCAGTTCTTC.

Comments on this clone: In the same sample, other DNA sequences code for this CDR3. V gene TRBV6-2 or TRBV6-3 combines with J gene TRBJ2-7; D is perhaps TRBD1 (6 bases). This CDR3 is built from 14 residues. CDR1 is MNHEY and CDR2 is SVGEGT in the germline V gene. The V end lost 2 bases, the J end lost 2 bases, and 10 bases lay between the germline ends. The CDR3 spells CASSYGQGPYEQYF. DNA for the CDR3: TGTGCCAGCAGTTACGGCCAGGGGCCCTACGAGCAGTACTTC.

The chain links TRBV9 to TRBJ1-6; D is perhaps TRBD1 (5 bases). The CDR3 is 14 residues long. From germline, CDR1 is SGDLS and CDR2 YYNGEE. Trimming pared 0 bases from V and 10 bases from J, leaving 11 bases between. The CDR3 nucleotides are TGTGCCAGCAGCGTAGCTCAGGGAGGGTCACCCCTCCACTTT. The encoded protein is CASSVAQGGSPLHF.

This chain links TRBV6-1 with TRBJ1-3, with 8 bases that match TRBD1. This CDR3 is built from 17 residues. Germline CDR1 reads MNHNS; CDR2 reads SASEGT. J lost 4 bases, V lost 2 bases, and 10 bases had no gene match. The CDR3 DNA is TGTGCCAGCAGTGAACCTACGACAGGGGTGTCCGGAAACACCATATATTTT. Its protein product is CASSEPTTGVSGNTIYF.

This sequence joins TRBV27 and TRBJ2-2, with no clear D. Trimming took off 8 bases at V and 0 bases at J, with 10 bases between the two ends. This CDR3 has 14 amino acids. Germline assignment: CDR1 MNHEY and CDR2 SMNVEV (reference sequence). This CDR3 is CASSVYPNTGELFF. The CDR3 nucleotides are TGTGCCAGCTCGGTTTATCCGAACACCGGGGAGCTGTTTTTT.

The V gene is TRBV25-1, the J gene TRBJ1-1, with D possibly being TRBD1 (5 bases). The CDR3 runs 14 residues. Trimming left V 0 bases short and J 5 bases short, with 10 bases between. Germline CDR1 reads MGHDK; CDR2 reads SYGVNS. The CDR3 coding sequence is TGTGCCAGCAGTGAATATAGGGGAAGAACTGAAGCTTTCTTT. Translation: CASSEYRGRTEAFF.

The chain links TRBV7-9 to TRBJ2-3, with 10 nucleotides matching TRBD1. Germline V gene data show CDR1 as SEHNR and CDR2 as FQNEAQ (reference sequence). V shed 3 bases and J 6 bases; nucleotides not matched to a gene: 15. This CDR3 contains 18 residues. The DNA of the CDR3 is TGTGCCAGCAGCTTCTCCTTCGACAGGGGGCGCCTCTTGGATACGCAGTATTTT. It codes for CASSFSFDRGRLLDTQYF.

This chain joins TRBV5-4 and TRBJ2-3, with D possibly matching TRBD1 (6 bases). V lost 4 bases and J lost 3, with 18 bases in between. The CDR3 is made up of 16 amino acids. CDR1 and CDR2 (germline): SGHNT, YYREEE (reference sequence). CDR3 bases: TGTGCCAGCAGCGCCGAGACAGGAGGTAGGACAGATACGCAGTATTTT. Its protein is CASSAETGGRTDTQYF.

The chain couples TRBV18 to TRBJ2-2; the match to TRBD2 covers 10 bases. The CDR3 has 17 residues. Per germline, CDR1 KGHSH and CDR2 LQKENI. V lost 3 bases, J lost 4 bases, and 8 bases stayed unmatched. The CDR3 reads CASSPLLAGVGTGELFF. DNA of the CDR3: TGTGCCAGCTCACCGCTTCTAGCGGGAGTTGGCACCGGGGAGCTGTTTTTT.

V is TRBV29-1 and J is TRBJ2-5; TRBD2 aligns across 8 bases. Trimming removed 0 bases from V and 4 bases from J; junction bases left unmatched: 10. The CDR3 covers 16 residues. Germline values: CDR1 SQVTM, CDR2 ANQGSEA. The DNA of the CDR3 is TGCAGCGTTGAAGATCAAACAGGACTAGCCGGAGAGACCCAGTACTTC. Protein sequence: CSVEDQTGLAGETQYF.

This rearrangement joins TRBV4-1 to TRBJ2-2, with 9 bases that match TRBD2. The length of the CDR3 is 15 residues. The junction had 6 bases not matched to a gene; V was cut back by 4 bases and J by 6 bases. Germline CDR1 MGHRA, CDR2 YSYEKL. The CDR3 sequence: CASSPEAGGPGELFF. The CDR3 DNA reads TGCGCCAGCAGCCCCGAAGCGGGGGGTCCCGGGGAGCTGTTTTTT.